This T cell receptor beta chain was documented in a study of shared clonotypes between healthy human individuals. Turning to the study itself: A couple of women and a few men aged 18 to 49 served as donors. Study observations and caveats: A small donor pool kept down the genetic and exposure-history diversity that was represented. It was the non-shared clonotypes that had lower generation probabilities than clonotypes shared by all four donors.

As to this clone: Its antigen is undetermined. Other DNA sequences in the sample encode the same CDR3.

From germline, CDR1 is SGDLS and CDR2 YYNGEE. The CDR3 is 16 residues long. The V gene end was trimmed by 0 bases and the J gene end by 7 bases; junction bases not matched to a gene: 8. Naivety among CD8 cells was defined by CD45RO negativity and positive CCR7 selection, thereby excluding terminally differentiated effector memory CD45RA+ cells. Data came from immunoSEQ multiplex PCR; TCRdb stores just in-frame clones and leaves some out. The table includes roughly 2 million clones, less than 95% detected once. The origin of this receptor is a man aged 18-30 years in good health. The rearrangement uses TRBV9 and TRBJ2-4, with 9 bases fitting TRBD2. Sequencing input: naive CD8+ T cells sorted from blood. CDR3 sequence: CASSVEGAGGPNIQYF. CDR3 nucleotide sequence: TGTGCCAGCAGCGTAGAAGGGGCGGGAGGGCCGAACATTCAGTACTTC.